This T cell receptor beta chain originates from a study of blood T cell repertoires in COVID-19. Overall study context: Acute and convalescent COVID-19 samples came from the United States, Italy and Spain. Sources were T cells, B-cell-depleted T cells, or PBMCs; the material itself was cDNA or gDNA.

In the study's own analysis: Amplification with reference gene primers provided the estimates of nucleated cell counts. Profiled with immunoSEQ multiplex PCR; TCRdb holds only in-frame clones, not every one. D and trimming come from the DNA, and the V and J calls and clone size come from that table. The profile shows about 46,000 clones, under 90% of them singletons. CDR3 size: 14 residues. Trimming cost V 4 bases and J 6 bases, with 13 bases left between them. Germline V gene sequence: CDR1 SGHRS, CDR2 YFSETQ. The origin of this receptor is a man between 60 and 75 years old with acute or convalescent COVID-19. Sequencing was done on a sample of peripheral blood. The V call is TRBV5-1, the J call TRBJ2-2, with D possibly being TRBD1 (6 bases). CDR3 amino acids: CASSLSGVAGELFF. The CDR3 DNA reads TGCGCCAGCAGCCTATCAGGGGTAGCCGGGGAGCTGTTTTTT.